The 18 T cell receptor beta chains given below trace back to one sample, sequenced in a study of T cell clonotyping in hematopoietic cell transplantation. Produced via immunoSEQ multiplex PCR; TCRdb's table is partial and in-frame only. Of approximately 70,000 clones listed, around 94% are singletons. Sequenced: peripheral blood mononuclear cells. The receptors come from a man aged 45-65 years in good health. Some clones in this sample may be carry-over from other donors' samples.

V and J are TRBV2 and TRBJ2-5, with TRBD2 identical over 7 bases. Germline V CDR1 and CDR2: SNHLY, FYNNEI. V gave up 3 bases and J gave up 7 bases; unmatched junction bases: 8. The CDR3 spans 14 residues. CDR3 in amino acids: CASSDVGGLGTQYF. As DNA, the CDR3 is TGTGCCAGCAGTGATGTGGGGGGGTTAGGGACCCAGTACTTC.

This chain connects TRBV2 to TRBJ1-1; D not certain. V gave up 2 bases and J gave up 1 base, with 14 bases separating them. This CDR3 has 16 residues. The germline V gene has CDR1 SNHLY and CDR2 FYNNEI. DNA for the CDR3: TGTGCCAGCAGTGAATATTTGGGCGCGAGGAACACTGAAGCTTTCTTT. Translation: CASSEYLGARNTEAFF. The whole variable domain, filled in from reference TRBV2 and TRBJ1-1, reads EPEVTQTPSHQVTQMGQEVILRCVPISNHLYFYWYRQILGQKVEFLVSFYNNEISEKSEIFDDQFSVERPDGSNFTLKIRSTKLEDSAMYFCASSEYLGARNTEAFFGQGTRLTVV.

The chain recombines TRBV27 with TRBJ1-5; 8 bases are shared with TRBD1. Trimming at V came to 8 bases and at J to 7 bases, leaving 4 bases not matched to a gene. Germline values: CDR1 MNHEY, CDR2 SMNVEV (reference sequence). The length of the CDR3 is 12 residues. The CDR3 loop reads CASGDRGQPQHF. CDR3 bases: TGTGCCAGCGGAGACAGGGGACAGCCCCAGCATTTT.

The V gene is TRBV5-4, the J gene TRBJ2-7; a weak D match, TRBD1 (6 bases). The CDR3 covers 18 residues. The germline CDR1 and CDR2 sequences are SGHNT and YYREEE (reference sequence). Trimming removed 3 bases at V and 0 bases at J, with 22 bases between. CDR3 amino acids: CASSSSRDTGYLSYEQYF. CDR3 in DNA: TGTGCCAGCAGCTCGAGCCGGGACACCGGATACCTCTCCTACGAGCAGTACTTC.

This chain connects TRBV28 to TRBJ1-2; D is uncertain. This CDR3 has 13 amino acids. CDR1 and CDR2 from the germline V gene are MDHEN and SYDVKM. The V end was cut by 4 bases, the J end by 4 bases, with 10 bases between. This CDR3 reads CASSSQPTYGYTF. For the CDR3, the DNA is TGTGCCAGCAGTTCACAGCCTACCTATGGCTACACCTTC.

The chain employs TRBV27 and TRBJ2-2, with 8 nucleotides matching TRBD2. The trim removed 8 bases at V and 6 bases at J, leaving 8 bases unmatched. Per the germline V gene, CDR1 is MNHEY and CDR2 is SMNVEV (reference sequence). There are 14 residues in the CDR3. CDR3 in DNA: TGTGCCAGCCGGGGGGGGCAGTCTGCCGGGGAGCTGTTTTTT. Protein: CASRGGQSAGELFF.

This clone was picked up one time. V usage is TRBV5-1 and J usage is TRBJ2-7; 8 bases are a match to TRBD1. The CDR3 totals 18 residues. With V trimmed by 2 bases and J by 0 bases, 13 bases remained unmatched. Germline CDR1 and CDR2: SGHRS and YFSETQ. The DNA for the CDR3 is TGCGCCAGCAGCTTCAACGGACAGGGCCTATTGAACTCCTACGAGCAGTACTTC. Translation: CASSFNGQGLLNSYEQYF.

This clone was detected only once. CDR3 residues: CASSLVTGGAYGYTF. The CDR3, as DNA: TGTGCCAGCAGCTTAGTCACAGGGGGTGCCTATGGCTACACCTTC. The rearrangement uses TRBV7-8 and TRBJ1-2; TRBD1 matches 8 bases. CDR1 SGHVS and CDR2 FQNEAQ come from the germline V gene. After removal of 1 base from V and 4 bases from J, the junction contained 5 bases not matched to a gene. The CDR3 runs 15 residues.

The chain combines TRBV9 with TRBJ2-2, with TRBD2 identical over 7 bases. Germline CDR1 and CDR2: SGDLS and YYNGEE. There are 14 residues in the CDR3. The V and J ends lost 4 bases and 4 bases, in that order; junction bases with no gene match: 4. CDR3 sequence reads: CASSSGGFTGELFF. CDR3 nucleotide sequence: TGTGCCAGCAGCTCGGGGGGTTTCACCGGGGAGCTGTTTTTT.

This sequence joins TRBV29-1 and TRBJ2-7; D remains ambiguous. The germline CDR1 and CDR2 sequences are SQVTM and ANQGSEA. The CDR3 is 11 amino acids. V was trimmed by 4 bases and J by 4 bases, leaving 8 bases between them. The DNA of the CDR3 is TGCAGCGTTGCCGAAGTTTACGAGCAGTACTTC. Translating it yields CSVAEVYEQYF.

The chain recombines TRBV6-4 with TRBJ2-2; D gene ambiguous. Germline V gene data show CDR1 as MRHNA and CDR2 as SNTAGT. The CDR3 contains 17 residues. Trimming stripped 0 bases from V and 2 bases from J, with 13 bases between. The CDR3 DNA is TGTGCCAGCAGTGACTCTCACAGCCTTAATAACACCGGGGAGCTGTTTTTT. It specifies CASSDSHSLNNTGELFF.

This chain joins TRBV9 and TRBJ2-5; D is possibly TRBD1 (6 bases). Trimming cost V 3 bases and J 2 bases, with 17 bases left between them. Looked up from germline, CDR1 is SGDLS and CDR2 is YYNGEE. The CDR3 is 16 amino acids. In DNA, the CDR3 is TGTGCCAGCAGCGAGGCCCCGACAGGAGCTCAAGAGACCCAGTACTTC. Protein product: CASSEAPTGAQETQYF.

In DNA, the CDR3 is TGTGCCAGCAGTTGGGGGGATAGCAATCAGCCCCAGCATTTT. It specifies CASSWGDSNQPQHF. The chain joins TRBV6-1 to TRBJ1-5, with a tentative D call TRBD1 (5 bases). The CDR3 contains 14 residues. Germline CDR1 is MNHNS and CDR2 is SASEGT. V was pared by 5 bases and J by 0 bases, with 8 bases between.

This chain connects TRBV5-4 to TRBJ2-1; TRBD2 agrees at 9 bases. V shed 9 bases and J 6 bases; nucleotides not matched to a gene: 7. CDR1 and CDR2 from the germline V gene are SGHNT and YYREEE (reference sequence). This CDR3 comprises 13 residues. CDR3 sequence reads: CATRQGLANEQFF. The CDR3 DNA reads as TGTGCCACAAGACAGGGACTAGCCAATGAGCAGTTCTTC.

The CDR3 DNA sequence: TGCGCCAGCAGGAGCCGGACATCCGGGGGCACAGATACGCAGTATTTT. Amino acid sequence: CASRSRTSGGTDTQYF. The genes are TRBV5-1 and TRBJ2-3, with D possibly being TRBD1 or TRBD2 (5 bases each). This CDR3 is 16 amino acids long. From germline, CDR1 is SGHRS and CDR2 YFSETQ. Deletions cut 5 bases from V and 1 base from J, with 17 bases between.

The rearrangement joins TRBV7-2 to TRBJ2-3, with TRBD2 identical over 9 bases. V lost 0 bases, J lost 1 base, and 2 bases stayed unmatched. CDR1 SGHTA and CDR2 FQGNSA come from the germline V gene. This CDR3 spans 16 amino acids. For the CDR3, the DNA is TGTGCCAGCAGCTTAGCGTTAGCGGGGGGCACAGATACGCAGTATTTT. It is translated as CASSLALAGGTDTQYF.

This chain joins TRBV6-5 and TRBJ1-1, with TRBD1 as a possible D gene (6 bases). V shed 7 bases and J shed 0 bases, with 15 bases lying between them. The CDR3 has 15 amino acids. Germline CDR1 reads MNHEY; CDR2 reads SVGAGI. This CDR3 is CASTPPGGLNTEAFF. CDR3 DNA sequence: TGTGCCAGCACTCCACCGGGGGGCTTGAACACTGAAGCTTTCTTT.

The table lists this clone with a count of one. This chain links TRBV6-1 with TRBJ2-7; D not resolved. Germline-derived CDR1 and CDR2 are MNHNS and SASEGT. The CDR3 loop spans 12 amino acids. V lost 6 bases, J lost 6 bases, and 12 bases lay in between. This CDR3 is CASRLAESEQYF. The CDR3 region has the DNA TGTGCCAGCAGGCTTGCTGAAAGCGAGCAGTACTTC.